This TCR beta chain comes out of a study of response to subunit inactivated influenza vaccine. One entry per CDR3 protein, called by TCRdb with MiXCR from the RT-PCR reads. The data hold approximately 730,000 distinct CDR3 sequences, with around 13% observed a single time. This clonotype turned up a few times. CDR1 and CDR2 from the germline V gene are SQVTM and ANQGSEA. This CDR3 has 15 amino acids. Trimming cost V 4 bases and J 5 bases; bases outside gene matches: 11. The rearrangement uses TRBV29-1 and TRBJ2-3, with 8 nucleotides matching TRBD2. The sequencing used PBMCs from blood, collected less than 15 days before vaccination. This TCR came from a man in his fifties or sixties who received an inactivated influenza vaccine. CDR3 amino acids: CSVVVSGIGRDTQYF. The CDR3 nucleotides read TGCAGCGTTGTTGTTAGCGGGATTGGTCGAGATACGCAGTATTTT.